What follows describes a single TCR beta chain. No antigen is known for it. Base qualities are missing; no much larger clone stands one base away. The same CDR3 also results from other DNA sequences found in this sample. The sample belongs to a study of shared clonotypes between healthy human individuals (TCRdb year 2020). Notes on the research overall: Two women and a few men aged 18 to 49 years were included in the cohort. Between about 0.9 and 8.9 billion PBMCs per donor were obtained by leukapheresis. To increase sequencing depth and limit assay-specific biases, TCR repertoire library preparation and sequencing were carried out by different laboratories using diverse techniques. For each donor, three plates each were used for CD4 naive and CD4 memory, two plates were used for CD8 naive, and one plate was used for CD8 memory. The study deeply sequenced blood TCR repertoires of five healthy adults to estimate repertoire size and the extent of clonotype sharing between individuals.

The CDR3 numbers 10 residues from cysteine through phenylalanine. The sequence is cut down to CDR3 DNA, 30 bases in frame from base 1. V loses 6 bases of germline sequence and J loses 0 bases, and the interval between the two ends is 3 bases. CDR1 DFQATT and CDR2 SNEGSKA were looked up in the germline V gene (reference sequence). The paper as a whole reports these results and caveats: When several donors were compared, the shared fraction of clonotypes was 5% to 6.5% for naive CD4, 3% to 4% for naive CD8, 2% to 2.5% for memory CD4, and about 0.36% for memory CD8. Because the study included a small number of donors, the genetic and exposure-history diversity represented was limited. Incomplete sequencing was indicated by rarefaction of sorted-subset datasets, despite the large sequencing depth. Naive subsets generally had larger estimated clonotype richness than memory subsets. Sampling was restricted to blood, and TCR repertoires in tissue are likely to differ from TCR repertoires in blood. Compared with non-shared clonotypes, the clonotypes found in all four sorted-subset donors had higher generation probabilities. Pairwise subsampling led to the expectation that sequencing depth would affect the degree of clonotype sharing among donors.

The donors were healthy, HIV-negative adults with no recently reported acute infections or vaccinations. Only Caucasian adults living in Nashville, Tennessee, USA were represented among the donors. CD4+ T cells were enriched by magnetic negative selection, after which naive cells were positively selected on CD45RA and the negative fraction was taken as the memory subset. Blood was obtained by leukapheresis, after which PBMCs were separated by Ficoll-Histopaque density gradient centrifugation and cryopreserved in liquid nitrogen vapor phase. Analytical flow cytometry was used to check the purity and quantity of each magnetically sorted T cell population. Genomic DNA was isolated from every sorted fraction and measured by UV absorbance on a Nanodrop 2000c. Using the deep immunoSEQ assay, TCR CDR3 regions were amplified from genomic DNA by multiplex PCR. For each cell subset, the extracted genomic DNA was distributed evenly across all wells of several immunoSEQ 96-well plates, and each plate served as one replicate. Each replicate PCR for sorted subsets received approximately 200 ng genomic DNA, equal to about 30,000 T cell genomes. The purified libraries were quantified using a Qubit 3.0 fluorometer, sized with a Bioanalyzer 2100, and then quantified again using the KAPA Library Quantification kit. Each immunoSEQ 96-well plate was sequenced on its own single-read 150-cycle Illumina NextSeq 550 flow cell. The authors' analysis ran thus. Because the immunoSEQ output held only junctional sequences and lacked quality scores, the filtering could not match the filtering applied to full-length reads. Sequences were annotated with PyIR, a Python wrapper for IgBLAST v1.9, and V/J genes and CDR3 were assigned using IMGT germline references. Reads were removed for weak V/J assignments (E-value above 1e-6), missing CDR3, stop codons, out-of-frame junctions, or ambiguous translated residues. V3J clonotypes were defined as sequences sharing an identical inferred V gene, J gene, and CDR3 amino acid sequence. The percentage overlap between two repertoires was calculated by dividing the number of shared unique clonotypes by the size of the smaller repertoire. RTK rarefaction, the Chao1 estimator, and Recon v2.1 estimates of unobserved clonotypes were used to assess repertoire richness. OLGA was used to compute generation probabilities for all TCRbeta clonotypes that the gDNA method yielded from four donors. The table comes from immuneACCESS by way of TCRdb, which keeps in-frame sequences with V and J called. Part of the clones is missing from these tables; in studies checked, under half for an unresolved V gene and the rest for unknown reasons. V and J calls and clone size follow that table, whereas D and trimming were derived from the DNA. The sample table holds 1,500,000 or so clones, of which 98% to 99% were seen once. Jointly, the top ten make up about 0.4% of the sample.

This chain joins TRBV20-1 to TRBJ2-7, with the D gene not confidently named. The receptor's source is a man aged 25 to 40 in good health. The sequencing sample was made of naive CD4+ T cells sorted from blood. Taken with the paper, the label for cell subset or site translates to: CD45RA+ positively selected. The CDR3 in this case is CSAPSYEQYF. In nucleotides, the sequence is TGCAGTGCCCCCTCCTACGAGCAGTACTTC.